The 27 T cell receptor beta chains below come from one sample, sequenced in a study of blood T cell repertoires in COVID-19. The data were produced by immunoSEQ multiplex PCR, yet TCRdb's version contains in-frame clones alone and is incomplete. Of 130,000 to 150,000 clones listed, roughly 83% are singletons. The sequencing input was peripheral blood. The receptors derive from a woman older than 75 with acute or convalescent COVID-19.

The V call is TRBV5-5, the J call TRBJ1-5, with 10 bases matching TRBD1. Germline V gene sequence: CDR1 SGHKS, CDR2 YYEKEE (reference sequence). CDR3 length: 17 amino acids. Losses at the gene ends were 3 bases for V and 3 bases for J; bases not matched to a gene: 9. The CDR3 DNA is TGTGCCAGCAGCTCCCTGGACAGGGGGGCGGACAATCAGCCCCAGCATTTT. Translating it yields CASSSLDRGADNQPQHF. Supplemented by reference TRBV5-5 and TRBJ1-5, the full variable domain reads DAGVTQSPTHLIKTRGQQVTLRCSPISGHKSVSWYQQVLGQGPQFIFQYYEKEERGRGNFPDRFSARQFPNYSSELNVNALLLGDSALYLCASSSLDRGADNQPQHFGDGTRLSIL.

The gene calls are TRBV11-3 and TRBJ2-1, with D perhaps TRBD2 (5 bases). The V gene's germline CDR1 is SGHNT and CDR2 YENEEA. CDR3 size: 15 residues. V lost 1 base and J 5 bases, leaving 12 bases between the germline ends. As DNA, the CDR3 is TGTGCCAGCAGCTTAGCAGGACTCACAGACAATGAGCAGTTCTTC. This translates into CASSLAGLTDNEQFF.

This chain links TRBV30 with TRBJ1-5; 8 bases are a match to TRBD1. Germline lookup yields CDR1 GTSNPN and CDR2 SVGIG (reference sequence). CDR3 length: 13 amino acids. The V segment lost 1 base and the J segment 5 bases; nucleotides outside the gene matches: 1. CDR3 coding DNA: TGTGCCTGGAGTGCAGGGGGCGATCAGCCCCAGCATTTT. This sequence encodes CAWSAGGDQPQHF.

This chain links TRBV4-1 with TRBJ2-5, with no clear D. CDR1 and CDR2 from the germline V gene are MGHRA and YSYEKL. CDR3 length: 13 residues. Trimming stripped 4 bases from V and 1 base from J, with 7 bases between. The CDR3 loop reads CASSRGPQETQYF. CDR3 bases: TGCGCCAGCAGCCGCGGCCCCCAAGAGACCCAGTACTTC.

The chain's CDR3 is CASKGLAVYEQYF. In nucleotides, the CDR3 is TGTGCCAGTAAGGGACTAGCGGTCTACGAGCAGTACTTC. The V call is TRBV12-3 or TRBV12-4, the J call TRBJ2-7; 11 bases match TRBD2. There are 13 residues in the CDR3. After removal of 9 bases from V and 3 bases from J, the junction contained 4 bases not matched to a gene.

The CDR3 reads CAGNTGDQPQHF. CDR3 nucleotide sequence: TGTGCCGGCAATACAGGGGATCAGCCCCAGCATTTT. The genes are TRBV6-5 and TRBJ1-5; 7 bases align to TRBD1. V shed 11 bases and J 5 bases; nucleotides not matched to a gene: 6. The CDR3 is 12 residues long. Germline CDR1 and CDR2: MNHEY and SVGAGI.

This clone appeared a single time. V is TRBV19 and J is TRBJ1-5; D is unresolved. Germline assignment: CDR1 LNHDA and CDR2 SQIVND (reference sequence). The CDR3 loop spans 15 amino acids. Trimming left V 4 bases short and J 1 base short, with 11 bases between. The CDR3 nucleotides read TGTGCCAGTAGTAGGAGCCGGCAGAGCAATCAGCCCCAGCATTTT. It translates to CASSRSRQSNQPQHF.

The chain combines TRBV27 with TRBJ1-1; weak D call: TRBD1 (5 bases). The CDR3 has 13 residues. CDR1 and CDR2 from the germline V gene are MNHEY and SMNVEV (reference sequence). V was trimmed by 0 bases and J by 4 bases, leaving 6 bases between them. DNA of the CDR3: TGTGCCAGCAGTTTATCGCAGGGCACTGAAGCTTTCTTT. This sequence encodes CASSLSQGTEAFF.

This clone was detected only once. The J gene is TRBJ1-1, the V gene TRBV4-3; D not certain. In germline, CDR1 is LGHNA, CDR2 YSLEER. CDR3 size: 13 residues. V gave up 1 base and J gave up 6 bases, with 9 bases separating them. The CDR3 sequence is CASSQGAGSEAFF. As DNA, the CDR3 is TGCGCCAGCAGCCAAGGAGCGGGCTCTGAAGCTTTCTTT.

The CDR3 loop reads CASSETGSRSYEQYF. The CDR3 DNA sequence: TGTGCCAGCAGTGAGACTGGCAGCCGCTCCTACGAGCAGTACTTC. The genes are TRBV6-1 and TRBJ2-7, with D unclear. Per the germline V gene, CDR1 is MNHNS and CDR2 is SASEGT. The V end was cut by 3 bases, the J end by 0 bases, with 12 bases between. The CDR3 length is 15 residues.

The rearrangement uses TRBV3-1 (or the pseudogene TRBV3-2) and TRBJ2-3; weak D call: TRBD2 (5 bases). The germline V gene encodes CDR1 LGHDT and CDR2 YNNKEL (reference sequence). V gave up 0 bases and J gave up 6 bases, with 13 bases separating them. The CDR3 covers 15 residues. For the CDR3, the DNA is TGTGCCAGCAGCCAAGATCAGCGGAGTTGGGATACGCAGTATTTT. It codes for CASSQDQRSWDTQYF.

This chain links TRBV7-8 with TRBJ1-4; 8 nucleotides line up with TRBD1. This CDR3 contains 16 residues. The ends lost 4 bases at V and 0 bases at J; junction bases unmatched: 4. The germline V gene encodes CDR1 SGHVS and CDR2 FQNEAQ. In DNA, the CDR3 is TGTGCCAGCAGCTCCGGACAGGGAACAACTAATGAAAAACTGTTTTTT. This gives the protein CASSSGQGTTNEKLFF.

This clone was observed a few times. This sequence joins TRBV18 and TRBJ1-4; no reliable D call. Trimming took 2 bases from V and 5 from J, leaving 6 bases between them. This CDR3 has 13 residues. Germline values: CDR1 KGHSH, CDR2 LQKENI. CDR3 region: CASSPGGNEKLFF. The CDR3 nucleotides are TGTGCCAGCTCACCAGGAGGGAATGAAAAACTGTTTTTT.

DNA for the CDR3: TGTGCCAGCAGCCTGACAGCGACAGATACGCAGTATTTT. Translating it yields CASSLTATDTQYF. The chain links TRBV27 to TRBJ2-3, with D maybe TRBD1 (5 bases). Deletions cut 6 bases from V and 3 bases from J, with 10 bases between. Per the germline V gene, CDR1 is MNHEY and CDR2 is SMNVEV (reference sequence). This CDR3 is 13 amino acids long.

The CDR3 here is CAWRTRDRTYGYTF. DNA of the CDR3: TGTGCCTGGAGAACCCGCGACAGAACTTATGGCTACACCTTC. The V call is TRBV30, the J call TRBJ1-2; possible D gene TRBD1, 5 bases. CDR1 is GTSNPN, CDR2 SVGIG, per germline (reference sequence). The CDR3 runs 14 residues. V was pared by 3 bases and J by 5 bases, with 16 bases between.

The J gene is TRBJ2-7, the V gene TRBV7-3; D remains ambiguous. The CDR3 has 13 residues. Looked up from germline, CDR1 is SGHTA and CDR2 is FQGTGA. Trimming took off 1 base at V and 4 bases at J, with 8 bases between the two ends. The CDR3 protein is CASSLMADYEQYF. CDR3 DNA: TGTGCCAGCAGCTTAATGGCAGATTACGAGCAGTACTTC.

This chain links TRBV3-1 (or the pseudogene TRBV3-2) with TRBJ1-3; 7 bases align to TRBD1. V shed 2 bases, J shed 0 bases, and the junction held 10 bases outside the gene matches. Germline loops: CDR1 LGHDT, CDR2 YNNKEL (reference sequence). This CDR3 is built from 18 residues. The CDR3 nucleotides read TGTGCCAGCAGCCAAAACTCGGGACAGTCGAGCTCTGGAAACACCATATATTTT. This translates into CASSQNSGQSSSGNTIYF.

This clone was observed a single time. The chain has TRBV5-1 and TRBJ2-5; tentative D call: TRBD2 (5 bases). Trimming took off 0 bases at V and 5 bases at J, with 8 bases between the two ends. CDR1 and CDR2 (germline): SGHRS, YFSETQ. The CDR3 loop spans 13 amino acids. The CDR3 is CASSLVQRETQYF. In DNA form, the CDR3 reads TGCGCCAGCAGCTTGGTTCAGCGGGAGACCCAGTACTTC.

The chain is built from TRBV5-1 and TRBJ2-7, with 8 positions matching TRBD2. Germline values: CDR1 SGHRS, CDR2 YFSETQ. Losses at the gene ends were 2 bases for V and 5 bases for J; bases not matched to a gene: 6. CDR3 length: 14 residues. The CDR3 DNA sequence: TGCGCCAGCAGCTTAACGGCGGGAGGAAACGAGCAGTACTTC. Translation: CASSLTAGGNEQYF.

CDR3 in amino acids: CASSRTSGSEQYF. The CDR3 DNA is TGTGCCAGCAGCCGGACTAGCGGCAGCGAGCAGTACTTC. The V and J genes are TRBV3-1 (or the pseudogene TRBV3-2) and TRBJ2-7; TRBD2 agrees at 10 bases. The CDR3 is 13 amino acids. After removal of 4 bases from V and 6 bases from J, the junction contained 3 bases not matched to a gene. Per the germline V gene, CDR1 is LGHDT and CDR2 is YNNKEL (reference sequence).

The rearrangement uses TRBV10-1 and TRBJ1-5; D gene ambiguous. Germline lookup yields CDR1 WNHNN and CDR2 SYGVQD (reference sequence). The V end lost 7 bases, the J end lost 6 bases, and 10 bases lay between the germline ends. This CDR3 region has 12 residues. The CDR3 is CASTNARQPQHF. The DNA for the CDR3 is TGCGCCAGCACTAACGCACGTCAGCCCCAGCATTTT.

About this clone itself: The sample has other DNA sequences that encode this CDR3 too. The J gene is TRBJ1-6, the V gene TRBV9, with D possibly being TRBD1 (6 bases). Germline V gives CDR1 SGDLS, CDR2 YYNGEE. The V gene lost 0 bases and the J gene lost 7 bases, with 8 bases spanning the gap. This CDR3 has 14 residues. CDR3 region: CASSVEQGNSPLHF. In DNA form, the CDR3 reads TGTGCCAGCAGCGTAGAACAGGGCAATTCACCCCTCCACTTT.

The gene calls are TRBV7-2 and TRBJ2-3; no reliable D call. The CDR3 runs to 12 residues. From germline, CDR1 is SGHTA and CDR2 FQGNSA. Trimming took 5 bases from V and 4 from J, leaving 7 bases between them. The DNA of the CDR3 is TGTGCCAGCAGCCTCTCCTCAGATACGCAGTATTTT. Translated, it gives CASSLSSDTQYF.

This rearrangement joins TRBV9 to TRBJ1-3; the D gene is possibly TRBD1 (6 bases). Germline CDR1 is SGDLS and CDR2 is YYNGEE. This CDR3 has 16 amino acids. Trimming left V 3 bases short and J 0 bases short, with 13 bases between. CDR3 in DNA: TGTGCCAGCAGCGCAATAGGCAGGGGCTCTGGAAACACCATATATTTT. Residues: CASSAIGRGSGNTIYF.

This rearrangement joins TRBV7-8 to TRBJ2-1, with TRBD2 matching over 10 bases. Looked up from germline, CDR1 is SGHVS and CDR2 is FQNEAQ. With V trimmed by 5 bases and J by 3 bases, 4 bases remained unmatched. This CDR3 has 15 amino acids. The CDR3 DNA reads as TGTGCCAGCAGCGCTAGCGGGGGTCGCTACAATGAGCAGTTCTTC. This codes for CASSASGGRYNEQFF.

The chain employs TRBV7-6 and TRBJ1-6; D possibly corresponds to TRBD1 (5 bases). Germline V gene sequence: CDR1 SGHVS, CDR2 FNYEAQ. The V gene lost 2 bases and the J gene lost 8 bases, with 10 bases spanning the gap. The CDR3 totals 14 residues. CDR3 region: CASSLRPGDSPLHF. The CDR3 DNA sequence: TGTGCCAGCAGCTTAAGGCCGGGGGATTCACCCCTCCACTTT.

The sample holds a few counts of this clone. V gene TRBV4-1 combines with J gene TRBJ1-4; 12 bases agree with TRBD1. Germline V gene sequence: CDR1 MGHRA, CDR2 YSYEKL. The CDR3 contains 16 residues. Trimming at V came to 4 bases and at J to 7 bases, leaving 7 bases not matched to a gene. CDR3 sequence reads: CASSREGTGGGEKLFF. In nucleotides, the CDR3 is TGCGCCAGCAGCCGCGAGGGGACAGGGGGCGGTGAAAAACTGTTTTTT.